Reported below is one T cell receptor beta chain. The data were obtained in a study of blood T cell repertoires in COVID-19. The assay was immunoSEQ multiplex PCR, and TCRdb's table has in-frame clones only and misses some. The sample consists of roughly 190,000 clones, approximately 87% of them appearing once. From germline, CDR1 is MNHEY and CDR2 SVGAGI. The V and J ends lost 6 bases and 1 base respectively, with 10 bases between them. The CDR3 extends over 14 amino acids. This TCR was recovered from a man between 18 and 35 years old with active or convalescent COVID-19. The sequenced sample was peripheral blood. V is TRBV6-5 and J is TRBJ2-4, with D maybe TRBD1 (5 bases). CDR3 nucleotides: TGTGCCAGCAGGCAGGGTGTGGCCAAAAACATTCAGTACTTC. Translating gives CASRQGVAKNIQYF.